This T cell receptor beta chain originates from a study of cytomegalovirus exposure and HLA in healthy donors. PCR used 60 Vbeta primers and 13 Jbeta primers. Using immunoSEQ multiplex PCR, the repertoire was profiled, and TCRdb retains in-frame clones only, with some absent. The sample has under 170,000 clones, 70% to 80% seen once. Germline assignment: CDR1 SGHAT and CDR2 FQNNGV. Trimming removed 3 bases from V and 4 bases from J; junction bases left unmatched: 4. The CDR3 extends over 15 amino acids. The chain carries TRBV11-2 and TRBJ2-5; 11 bases are a match to TRBD1. This sequence was found in a human donor in good health. Sequenced: PBMCs. CDR3 residues: CASSFGQGAAETQYF. DNA of the CDR3: TGTGCCAGCAGCTTCGGACAGGGGGCGGCAGAGACCCAGTACTTC.